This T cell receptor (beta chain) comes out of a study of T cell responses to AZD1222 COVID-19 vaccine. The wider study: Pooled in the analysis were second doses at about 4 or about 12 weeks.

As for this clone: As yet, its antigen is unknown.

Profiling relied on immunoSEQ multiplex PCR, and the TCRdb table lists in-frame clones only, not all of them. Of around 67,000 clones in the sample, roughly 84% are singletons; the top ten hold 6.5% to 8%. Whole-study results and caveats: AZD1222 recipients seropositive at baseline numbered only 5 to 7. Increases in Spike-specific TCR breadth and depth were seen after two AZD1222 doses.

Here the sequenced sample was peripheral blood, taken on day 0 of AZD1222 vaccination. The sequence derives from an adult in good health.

The CDR3 DNA is TGTGCCAGCAGCTTAGTTTCAGGGGGCGGTGAGGAGGACTACACCTTC. This encodes CASSLVSGGGEEDYTF. The chain is built from TRBV7-2 and TRBJ1-2; TRBD1 aligns across 8 bases. V shed 1 base, J shed 10 bases, and the junction held 14 bases outside the gene matches. Germline-derived CDR1 and CDR2 are SGHTA and FQGNSA. There are 16 residues in the CDR3.